This TCR beta chain emerged from a study of blood T cell repertoires in COVID-19. About the research overall: PBMCs, B-cell-depleted T cells, or T cells provided the cDNA or gDNA that made up the material.

The germline gives CDR1 SEHNR, CDR2 FQNEAQ (reference sequence). There are 15 residues in the CDR3. V lost 0 bases, J lost 4 bases, and 9 bases lay in between. Authors' processing steps: Amplification of reference gene primers was used by the study to estimate nucleated cell counts. Sequencing used immunoSEQ multiplex PCR; TCRdb keeps in-frame clones, though not all of them. The D gene and trimming were derived from the DNA, and the V and J assignments and clone size from that table. This table holds some 49,000 clones, roughly 82% found once. The TCR comes from a woman aged 55-69 years with acute or convalescent COVID-19. The source material was peripheral blood. The chain joins TRBV7-9 to TRBJ1-4; D remains unclear. The CDR3 sequence: CASSLARSVNEKLFF. In DNA, the CDR3 is TGTGCCAGCAGCTTAGCGAGGTCCGTTAATGAAAAACTGTTTTTT.